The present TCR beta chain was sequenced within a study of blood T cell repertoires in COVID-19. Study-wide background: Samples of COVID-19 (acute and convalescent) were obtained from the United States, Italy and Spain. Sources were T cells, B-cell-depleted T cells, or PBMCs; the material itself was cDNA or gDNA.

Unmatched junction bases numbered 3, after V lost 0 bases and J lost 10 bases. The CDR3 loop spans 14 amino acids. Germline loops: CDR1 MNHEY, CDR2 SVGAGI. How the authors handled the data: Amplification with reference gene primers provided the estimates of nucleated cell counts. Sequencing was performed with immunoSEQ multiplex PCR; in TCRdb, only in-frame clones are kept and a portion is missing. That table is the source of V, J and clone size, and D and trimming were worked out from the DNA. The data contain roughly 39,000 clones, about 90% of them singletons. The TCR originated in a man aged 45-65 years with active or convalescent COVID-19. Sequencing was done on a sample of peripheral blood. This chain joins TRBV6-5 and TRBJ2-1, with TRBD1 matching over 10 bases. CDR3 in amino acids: CASSYSTGGWEQFF. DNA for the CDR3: TGTGCCAGCAGTTACTCGACAGGGGGCTGGGAGCAGTTCTTC.